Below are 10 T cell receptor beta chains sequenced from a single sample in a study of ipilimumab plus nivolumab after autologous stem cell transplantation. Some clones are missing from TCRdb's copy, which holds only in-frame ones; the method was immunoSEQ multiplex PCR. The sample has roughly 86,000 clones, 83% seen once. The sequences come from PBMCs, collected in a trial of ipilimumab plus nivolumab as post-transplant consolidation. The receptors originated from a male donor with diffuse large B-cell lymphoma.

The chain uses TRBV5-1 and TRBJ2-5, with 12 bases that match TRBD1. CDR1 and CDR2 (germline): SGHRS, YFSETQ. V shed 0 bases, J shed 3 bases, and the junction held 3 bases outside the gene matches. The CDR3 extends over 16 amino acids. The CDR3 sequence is CASSLGDRGREETQYF. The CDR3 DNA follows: TGCGCCAGCAGCTTGGGGGACAGGGGGCGGGAAGAGACCCAGTACTTC.

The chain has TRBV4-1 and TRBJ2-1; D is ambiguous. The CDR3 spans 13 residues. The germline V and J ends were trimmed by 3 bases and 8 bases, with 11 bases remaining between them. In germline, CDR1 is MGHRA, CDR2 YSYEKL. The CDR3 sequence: CASSQDSRDEQFF. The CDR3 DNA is TGCGCCAGCAGCCAGGATAGTAGGGATGAGCAGTTCTTC.

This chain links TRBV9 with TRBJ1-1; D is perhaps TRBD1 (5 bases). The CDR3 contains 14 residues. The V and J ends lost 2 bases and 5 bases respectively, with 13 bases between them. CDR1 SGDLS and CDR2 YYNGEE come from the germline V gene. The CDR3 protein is CASSVVSGGTEAFF. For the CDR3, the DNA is TGTGCCAGCAGCGTCGTGTCCGGGGGGACTGAAGCTTTCTTT.

This CDR3 reads CASSFGQGQETQYF. DNA for the CDR3: TGCGCCAGCAGCTTTGGGCAGGGCCAAGAGACCCAGTACTTC. V and J are TRBV5-1 and TRBJ2-5; D might be TRBD1 (5 bases). Germline V gives CDR1 SGHRS, CDR2 YFSETQ. Trimming stripped 2 bases from V and 1 base from J, with 9 bases between. CDR3 length: 14 residues.

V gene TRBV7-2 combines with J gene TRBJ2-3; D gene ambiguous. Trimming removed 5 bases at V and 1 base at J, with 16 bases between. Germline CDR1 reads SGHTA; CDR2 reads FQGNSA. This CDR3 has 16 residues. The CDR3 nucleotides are TGTGCCAGCAGCCTCTCTAATGGGATAGGCACAGATACGCAGTATTTT. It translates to CASSLSNGIGTDTQYF.

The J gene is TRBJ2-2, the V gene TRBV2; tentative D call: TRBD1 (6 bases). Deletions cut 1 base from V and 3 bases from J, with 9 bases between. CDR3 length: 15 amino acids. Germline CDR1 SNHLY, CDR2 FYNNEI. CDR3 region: CASSEDRADTGELFF. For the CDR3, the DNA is TGTGCCAGCAGTGAAGACAGGGCGGACACCGGGGAGCTGTTTTTT.

CDR3 protein: CASSPTGGYGNTIYF. The CDR3 DNA reads as TGTGCCAGCTCACCAACAGGGGGCTATGGAAACACCATATATTTT. This chain uses TRBV18 with TRBJ1-3; the match to TRBD1 covers 9 bases. Germline CDR1 is KGHSH and CDR2 is LQKENI. CDR3 length equals 15 residues. V shed 2 bases, J shed 3 bases, and the junction held 2 bases outside the gene matches.

CDR3 nucleotide sequence: TGTGCCAGCGGACGGGAGGCCGGGGGTCAGCCCCAGCATTTT. Its translation: CASGREAGGQPQHF. The V gene is TRBV5-5, the J gene TRBJ1-5; maybe TRBD1 (5 bases). V was pared by 7 bases and J by 6 bases, with 17 bases between. Germline values: CDR1 SGHKS, CDR2 YYEKEE (reference sequence). The CDR3 has 14 amino acids.

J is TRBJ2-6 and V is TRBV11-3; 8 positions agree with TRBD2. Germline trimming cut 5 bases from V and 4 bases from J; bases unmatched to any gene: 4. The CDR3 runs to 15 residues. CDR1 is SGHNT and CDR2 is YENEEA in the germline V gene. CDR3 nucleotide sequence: TGTGCCAGCAGCCCGGGGGGGTACGGGGCCAACGTCCTGACTTTC. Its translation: CASSPGGYGANVLTF.

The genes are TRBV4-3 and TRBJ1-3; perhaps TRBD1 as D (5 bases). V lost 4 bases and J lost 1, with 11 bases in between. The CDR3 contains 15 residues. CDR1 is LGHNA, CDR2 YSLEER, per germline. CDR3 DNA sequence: TGCGCCAGCAGCCCCGGGACGGATTCTGGAAACACCATATATTTT. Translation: CASSPGTDSGNTIYF.